The 21 T cell receptor beta chains in this list originate from one sample, sequenced in a study of blood T cell repertoires in COVID-19. TCRdb's table, derived via immunoSEQ multiplex PCR, lists solely in-frame clones and lacks some. The sample consists of over 130,000 clones, roughly 84% of them appearing once. Sequencing input: peripheral blood. These receptors all come from a human donor in a cohort sampled during active COVID-19.

This clone was recorded many times. This chain joins TRBV2 and TRBJ2-3, with TRBD1 matching 7 bases. Per germline, CDR1 SNHLY and CDR2 FYNNEI. Trimming at V came to 8 bases and at J to 0 bases, leaving 8 bases not matched to a gene. There are 15 residues in the CDR3. CDR3 in amino acids: CASDREKTSTDTQYF. CDR3 bases: TGTGCCAGCGACAGGGAGAAAACTAGCACAGATACGCAGTATTTT.

V is TRBV25-1 and J is TRBJ2-5; 7 bases agree with TRBD1. CDR1 and CDR2 from the germline V gene are MGHDK and SYGVNS. This CDR3 contains 15 residues. V shed 3 bases and J 2 bases; nucleotides not matched to a gene: 6. Written as DNA, the CDR3 is TGTGCCAGCAGTGAGGGACAGAGACTACAAGAGACCCAGTACTTC. Translating it yields CASSEGQRLQETQYF.

The chain links TRBV28 to TRBJ2-3, with 10 bases matching TRBD2. Trimming removed 5 bases from V and 6 bases from J; junction bases left unmatched: 5. Germline CDR1 reads MDHEN; CDR2 reads SYDVKM. This CDR3 comprises 14 residues. This chain's CDR3 is CASSPTTSGDTQYF. The CDR3 region has the DNA TGTGCCAGCAGTCCGACGACTAGCGGGGATACGCAGTATTTT.

The chain links TRBV6-5 to TRBJ1-1, with a weak D call TRBD1 (6 bases). CDR3 length equals 14 residues. Trimming pared 8 bases from V and 6 bases from J, leaving 19 bases between. Germline CDR1 and CDR2: MNHEY and SVGAGI. CDR3 nucleotides: TGTGCCAGCCAAAGGCTTACGGGGGGCGCTGAAGCTTTCTTT. Encoded protein: CASQRLTGGAEAFF.

The chain couples TRBV2 to TRBJ1-5; tentative D call: TRBD1 (5 bases). The CDR3 is made up of 14 amino acids. Germline lookup yields CDR1 SNHLY and CDR2 FYNNEI. The V end was cut by 5 bases, the J end by 0 bases, with 8 bases between. As DNA, the CDR3 is TGTGCCAGCAGTCACAGGAATAGCAATCAGCCCCAGCATTTT. Amino acid sequence: CASSHRNSNQPQHF. The full variable domain, completed using reference TRBV2 and TRBJ1-5, is EPEVTQTPSHQVTQMGQEVILRCVPISNHLYFYWYRQILGQKVEFLVSFYNNEISEKSEIFDDQFSVERPDGSNFTLKIRSTKLEDSAMYFCASSHRNSNQPQHFGDGTRLSIL.

This clone was detected a few times. The V gene is TRBV7-8, the J gene TRBJ2-3; 8 positions match TRBD2. This CDR3 contains 16 residues. Germline V gene data show CDR1 as SGHVS and CDR2 as FQNEAQ. Trimming cost V 2 bases and J 7 bases; bases outside gene matches: 11. The DNA for the CDR3 is TGTGCCAGCAGCTTAAAGGACGCGGGAGGTCCAAATACGCAGTATTTT. Translated: CASSLKDAGGPNTQYF.

The chain links TRBV12-5 to TRBJ1-5; D possibly corresponds to TRBD1 (6 bases). This CDR3 has 14 residues. V shed 7 bases and J shed 7 bases, with 17 bases lying between them. Per the germline V gene, CDR1 is LGHNT and CDR2 is FRNRAP. The CDR3, as DNA: TGTGCTAGTGCTTACTCGACAGGTTCCCAGCCCCAGCATTTT. It encodes CASAYSTGSQPQHF.

The chain carries TRBV5-1 and TRBJ2-7; D ambiguous. CDR3 length: 12 amino acids. V lost 1 base and J 2 bases, leaving 4 bases between the germline ends. Germline V gives CDR1 SGHRS, CDR2 YFSETQ. DNA for the CDR3: TGCGCCAGCAGCTTGACTACCTACGAGCAGTACTTC. It codes for CASSLTTYEQYF.

There are a few counts of this clone. This sequence joins TRBV3-1 (or the pseudogene TRBV3-2) and TRBJ2-2; 7 positions match TRBD1. Germline V gives CDR1 LGHDT, CDR2 YNNKEL (reference sequence). With 6 bases clipped from V and 1 base from J, the junction kept 8 bases outside the gene matches. The CDR3 covers 16 residues. In nucleotides, the CDR3 is TGTGCCAGCAGACCCTCGAACAGGGGGAACACCGGGGAGCTGTTTTTT. Amino acid sequence: CASRPSNRGNTGELFF.

This chain connects TRBV6-5 to TRBJ2-7, with a tentative D call TRBD1 (7 bases). The CDR3 covers 13 residues. Between the trimmed V and J ends, which lost 7 bases and 5 bases, there was a span of 15 bases. In germline, CDR1 is MNHEY, CDR2 SVGAGI. The CDR3 loop reads CASTRGVVDEQYF. The CDR3 DNA reads TGTGCCAGCACCAGGGGGGTTGTGGACGAGCAGTACTTC.

The chain combines TRBV11-3 with TRBJ2-7, with TRBD2 matching 7 bases. After removal of 3 bases from V and 2 bases from J, the junction contained 7 bases not matched to a gene. This CDR3 comprises 15 residues. Per germline, CDR1 SGHNT and CDR2 YENEEA. CDR3: CASSFEPGGAYEQYF. Here the CDR3 DNA reads TGTGCCAGCAGCTTCGAGCCGGGAGGAGCCTACGAGCAGTACTTC. Combining the CDR3 with reference TRBV11-3 and TRBJ2-7 gives the whole variable domain EAGVVQSPRYKIIEKKQPVAFWCNPISGHNTLYWYLQNLGQGPELLIRYENEEAVDDSQLPKDRFSAERLKGVDSTLKIQPAELGDSAVYLCASSFEPGGAYEQYFGPGTRLTVT.

The CDR3 DNA follows: TGCGCCAGCAGCTTCCGACAGGGCCAAGATACGCAGTATTTT. Protein sequence: CASSFRQGQDTQYF. V gene TRBV5-1 combines with J gene TRBJ2-3; 7 positions match TRBD1. V shed 2 bases, J shed 5 bases, and the junction held 5 bases outside the gene matches. The CDR3 has 14 amino acids. Germline values: CDR1 SGHRS, CDR2 YFSETQ.

The V gene is TRBV7-2, the J gene TRBJ2-5; D is uncertain. Trimming pared 2 bases from V and 4 bases from J, leaving 8 bases between. Germline values: CDR1 SGHTA, CDR2 FQGNSA. CDR3 length: 13 residues. CDR3 amino acids: CASSLRYRETQYF. The CDR3 nucleotides are TGTGCCAGCAGCTTACGGTATCGAGAGACCCAGTACTTC.

The gene calls are TRBV4-1 and TRBJ1-2, with a weak D call TRBD1 (5 bases). V lost 1 base and J 8 bases, leaving 11 bases between the germline ends. The germline CDR1 and CDR2 sequences are MGHRA and YSYEKL. This CDR3 contains 13 residues. The CDR3 region is CASSQATGVGYTF. Written as DNA, the CDR3 is TGCGCCAGCAGCCAAGCGACGGGGGTCGGCTACACCTTC.

The chain employs TRBV5-1 and TRBJ2-1; TRBD1 might be the D (5 bases). Trimming took off 3 bases at V and 5 bases at J, with 9 bases between the two ends. CDR3 size: 13 residues. CDR1 is SGHRS and CDR2 is YFSETQ in the germline V gene. CDR3 residues: CASSSGHNNEQFF. CDR3 nucleotide sequence: TGCGCCAGCAGCTCCGGACACAACAATGAGCAGTTCTTC.

The chain employs TRBV27 and TRBJ2-1, with D unclear. Germline CDR1 is MNHEY and CDR2 is SMNVEV (reference sequence). The CDR3 has 13 amino acids. V was cut by 0 bases and J by 8 bases, with 8 bases left in between. The chain's CDR3 is CASSLSGAYEQFF. The CDR3 DNA is TGTGCCAGCAGTTTATCTGGAGCCTATGAGCAGTTCTTC.

This clone was seen many times. J is TRBJ1-1 and V is TRBV3-1 (or the pseudogene TRBV3-2); D unresolved. The CDR3 contains 12 residues. Between the trimmed V and J ends, which lost 2 bases and 8 bases, there was a span of 9 bases. From germline, CDR1 is LGHDT and CDR2 YNNKEL (reference sequence). The chain's CDR3 is CASSQTEQEAFF. The CDR3 coding sequence is TGTGCCAGCAGCCAAACTGAACAGGAAGCTTTCTTT.

The CDR3 DNA sequence: TGTGCCAGCAGCTCCCGACGCGGGCTAGAAGCTTTCTTT. It translates to CASSSRRGLEAFF. This chain joins TRBV13 and TRBJ1-1; D is uncertain. Per the germline V gene, CDR1 is PRHDT and CDR2 is FYEKMQ (reference sequence). Trimming stripped 4 bases from V and 8 bases from J, with 14 bases between. There are 13 residues in the CDR3.

J is TRBJ1-2 and V is TRBV7-2; D is uncertain. The CDR3 covers 14 residues. Trimming pared 5 bases from V and 4 bases from J, leaving 14 bases between. CDR1 and CDR2 from the germline V gene are SGHTA and FQGNSA. In DNA, the CDR3 is TGTGCCAGCAGCCCAGCGGTGAATTCCTATGGCTACACCTTC. Its translation: CASSPAVNSYGYTF.

The J gene is TRBJ1-5, the V gene TRBV5-1; 9 bases fit TRBD1. Trimming removed 7 bases from V and 0 bases from J; junction bases left unmatched: 5. The germline V gene has CDR1 SGHRS and CDR2 YFSETQ. The CDR3 totals 15 residues. The CDR3 DNA sequence: TGCGCCAGCCGTCGGACAGGGGATAGCAATCAGCCCCAGCATTTT. It is translated as CASRRTGDSNQPQHF.

This clone was counted a few times. The chain carries TRBV6-6 and TRBJ1-3; D is unclear. From germline, CDR1 is MNHNY and CDR2 SVGAGI (reference sequence). This CDR3 is built from 13 residues. Trimming cost V 0 bases and J 3 bases, with 3 bases left between them. The CDR3: CASSYSGGNTIYF. In nucleotides, the CDR3 is TGTGCCAGCAGTTACTCCGGTGGAAACACCATATATTTT.